Here is one T cell receptor (beta chain) with its context. Antigen unknown. This specimen comes from a study of post-analysis software for immune sequencing data. Background on the study: Recorded disease courses covered relapsing-remitting, secondary progressive and progressive-relapsing multiple sclerosis. Some patients had no subtype annotation. Findings and limits, study-wide: Those with multiple sclerosis, the patient group, showed significantly lower normalized Chao1 diversity than controls. Analysis by F measure revealed that same-batch samples clustered strongly together. TRBV segments more frequent in patients than in controls numbered roughly 5 and included TRBV5-6, TRBV5-1 and TRBV20-1.

From germline, CDR1 is SQVTM and CDR2 ANQGSEA. CDR3 size: 12 residues. J gave up 5 bases and V 5 bases, and 5 bases lay outside the gene matches. Incorporated into the TCR beta cDNA libraries were unique molecular identifiers, which served to reduce PCR and sequencing biases. Approximately 550,000 cDNA molecules came from approximately 1 to 10 million T cells. Via MiXCR, TCRdb re-called the PCR reads, giving one row per CDR3 protein. Of around 710,000 distinct CDR3 sequences in the sample, 40% to 55% are singletons; the top ten hold approximately 4.4%. This TCR came from a girl aged 5 to 17 with multiple sclerosis. Sequencing input: blood. The rearrangement joins TRBV29-1 to TRBJ2-7; 8 bases map to TRBD1. This chain's CDR3 is CSVQQGANEQYF. The CDR3 DNA follows: TGCAGCGTTCAGCAGGGGGCTAACGAGCAGTACTTC.